This T cell receptor beta chain was sequenced for a study of blood T cell repertoires in COVID-19. Overall study context: The United States, Italy and Spain supplied acute and convalescent COVID-19 samples. Nucleic acid was either cDNA or gDNA, and it came from T cells, B-cell-depleted T cells, or PBMCs.

Source study methods: Amplifying reference gene primers gave estimates of nucleated cell counts. This table comes from immunoSEQ multiplex PCR, and its TCRdb copy is limited to in-frame clones, with some not included. From that table come the V and J calls and clone size; the DNA was used to work out D and trimming. The table includes 12,000 to 15,000 clones, approximately 89% detected once. The ends were cut back, 6 bases at V and 6 bases at J, with 19 bases in the middle. Germline CDR1 reads MNHEY; CDR2 reads SVGAGI. The CDR3 totals 15 residues. The sequencing input was peripheral blood. J is TRBJ2-3 and V is TRBV6-5, with a tentative D call TRBD2 (5 bases). This TCR derives from a human donor in a cohort sampled during active COVID-19. The CDR3 here is CASRPLARPRDTQYF. The CDR3 region has the DNA TGTGCCAGCAGACCCCTAGCTCGTCCCAGGGATACGCAGTATTTT.